This TCR beta chain comes out of a study of blood T cell repertoires in COVID-19. In the study overall: T cells, B-cell-depleted T cells, or PBMCs supplied cDNA or gDNA.

The data were produced by immunoSEQ multiplex PCR, yet TCRdb's version contains in-frame clones alone and is incomplete. The repertoire holds under 150,000 clones, with approximately 80% as singletons. CDR1 is SGHKS, CDR2 YYEKEE, per germline (reference sequence). The CDR3 covers 15 residues. With V trimmed by 3 bases and J by 3 bases, 6 bases remained unmatched. Sequenced input: peripheral blood. The chain combines TRBV5-5 with TRBJ2-3, with TRBD2 matching over 8 bases. The clonotype originates from a human donor in a cohort sampled during active COVID-19. DNA of the CDR3: TGTGCCAGCAGCTCCGTTTCGGGGGGGACAGATACGCAGTATTTT. Its protein product is CASSSVSGGTDTQYF.